One TCR beta chain is described in this entry. The germline CDR1 and CDR2 sequences are SEHNR and FQNEAQ (reference sequence). There are 17 residues in the CDR3. The V end was cut by 4 bases, the J end by 4 bases, with 20 bases between. The table came from immunoSEQ multiplex PCR; TCRdb's copy has only in-frame clones and leaves some out. This sample has some 93,000 clones, with 65% to 85% found just once. The data belong to a study of PD-1 blockade in classical Hodgkin lymphoma. The time point here: cycle 4 day 1 (C4D1), after more than 5 weeks of nivolumab. Every single patient, without exception, relapsed after autologous stem cell transplantation, and brentuximab vedotin exposure varied.

This rearrangement joins TRBV7-9 to TRBJ2-1; D might be TRBD2 (5 bases). The clonotype originates from a human donor with classical Hodgkin lymphoma. Specimen: peripheral blood mononuclear cells (PBMCs), collected before the fourth cycle of nivolumab. The CDR3 loop is CASSSPPGRRLYNEQFF. The CDR3 DNA is TGTGCCAGCAGCTCTCCCCCTGGGCGGAGGTTATACAATGAGCAGTTCTTC.